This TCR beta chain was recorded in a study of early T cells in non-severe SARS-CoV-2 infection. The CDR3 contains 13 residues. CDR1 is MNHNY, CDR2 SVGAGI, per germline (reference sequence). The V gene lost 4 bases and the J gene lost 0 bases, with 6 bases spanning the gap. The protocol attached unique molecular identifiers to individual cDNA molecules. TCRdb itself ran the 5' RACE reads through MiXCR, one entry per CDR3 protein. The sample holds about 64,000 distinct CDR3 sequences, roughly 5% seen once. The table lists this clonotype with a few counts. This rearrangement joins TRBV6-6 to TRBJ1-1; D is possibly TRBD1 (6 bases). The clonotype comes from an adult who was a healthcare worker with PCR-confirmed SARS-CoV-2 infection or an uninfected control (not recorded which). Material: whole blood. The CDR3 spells CASSWTVNTEAFF. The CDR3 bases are TGTGCCAGCAGTTGGACAGTGAACACTGAAGCTTTCTTT.